The T cell receptor (beta chain) under discussion was sequenced for a study of blood T cell repertoires in COVID-19. Trimming shortened V by 6 bases and J by 0 bases, and 15 bases separated the two germline ends. Looked up from germline, CDR1 is LNHDA and CDR2 is SQIVND (reference sequence). CDR3 size: 16 residues. The table came from immunoSEQ multiplex PCR; TCRdb's copy has only in-frame clones and leaves some out. The data contain approximately 70,000 clones, about 90% of them singletons. This chain joins TRBV19 and TRBJ2-4, with D maybe TRBD2 (6 bases). The source of this sequence is a human donor with active COVID-19. The donor label of this sample is uncertain. The sequenced material came from peripheral blood. The CDR3 DNA is TGTGCCAGTAGCCCCCTCGGAGGGATAGCCAAAAACATTCAGTACTTC. The encoded protein is CASSPLGGIAKNIQYF.